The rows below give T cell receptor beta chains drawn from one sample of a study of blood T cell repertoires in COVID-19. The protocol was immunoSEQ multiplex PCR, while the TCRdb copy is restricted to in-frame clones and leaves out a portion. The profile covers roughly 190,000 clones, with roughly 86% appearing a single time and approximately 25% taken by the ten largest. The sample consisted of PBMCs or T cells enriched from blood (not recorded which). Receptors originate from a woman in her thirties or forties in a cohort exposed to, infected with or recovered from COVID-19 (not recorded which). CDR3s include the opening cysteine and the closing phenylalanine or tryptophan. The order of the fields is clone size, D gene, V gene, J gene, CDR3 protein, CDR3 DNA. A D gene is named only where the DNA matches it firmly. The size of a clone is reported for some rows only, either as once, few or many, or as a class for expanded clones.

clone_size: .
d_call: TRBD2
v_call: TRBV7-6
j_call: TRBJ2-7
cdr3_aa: CASSLEGLAGNYEQYF
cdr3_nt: TGTGCCAGCAGCTTAGAAGGACTAGCGGGAAACTACGAGCAGTACTTC

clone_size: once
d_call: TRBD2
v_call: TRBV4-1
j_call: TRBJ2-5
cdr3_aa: CASSPRWTSDQETQYF
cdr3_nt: TGCGCCAGCAGCCCAAGATGGACTAGCGACCAAGAGACCCAGTACTTC

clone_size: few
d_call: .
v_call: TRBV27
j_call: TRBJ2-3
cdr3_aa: CASSLSGSGTDTQYF
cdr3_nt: TGTGCCAGCAGTTTATCGGGGAGCGGCACAGATACGCAGTATTTT

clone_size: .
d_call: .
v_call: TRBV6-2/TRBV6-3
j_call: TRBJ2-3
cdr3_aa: CASSYSSADTQYF
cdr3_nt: TGTGCCAGCAGTTACTCGAGCGCAGATACGCAGTATTTT

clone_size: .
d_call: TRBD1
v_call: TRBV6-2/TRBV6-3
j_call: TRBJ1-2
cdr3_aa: CASSSHRGFYGYTF
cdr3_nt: TGTGCCAGCAGTTCACACAGGGGATTCTATGGCTACACCTTC

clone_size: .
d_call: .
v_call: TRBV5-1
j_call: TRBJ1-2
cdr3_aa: CASSLGIGASDYGYTF
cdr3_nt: TGCGCCAGCAGCTTGGGAATTGGGGCGTCCGACTATGGCTACACCTTC

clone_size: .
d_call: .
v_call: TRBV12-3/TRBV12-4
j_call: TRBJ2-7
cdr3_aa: CASSSGRFEQYF
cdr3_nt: TGTGCCAGCAGTTCGGGAAGGTTCGAGCAGTACTTC

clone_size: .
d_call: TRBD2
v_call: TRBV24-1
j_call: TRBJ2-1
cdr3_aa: CATSVRLADEQFF
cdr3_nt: TGTGCCACCAGTGTTAGACTAGCGGATGAGCAGTTCTTC

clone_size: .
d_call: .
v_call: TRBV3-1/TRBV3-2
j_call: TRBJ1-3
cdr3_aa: CASSQILGSGNTIYF
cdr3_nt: TGTGCCAGCAGCCAAATCCTAGGGAGTGGAAACACCATATATTTT

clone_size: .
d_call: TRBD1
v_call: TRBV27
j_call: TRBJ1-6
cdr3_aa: CASSPRQGLVNNSPLHF
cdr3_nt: TGTGCCAGCAGTCCACGACAGGGGTTAGTAAATAATTCACCCCTCCACTTT

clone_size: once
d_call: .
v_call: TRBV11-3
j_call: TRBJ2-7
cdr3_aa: CASSPGPGDEQYF
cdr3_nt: TGTGCCAGCAGCCCCGGACCGGGGGACGAGCAGTACTTC

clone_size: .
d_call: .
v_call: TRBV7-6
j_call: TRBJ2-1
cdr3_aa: CASSLDRAYYNEQFF
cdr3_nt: TGTGCCAGCAGCTTAGACAGGGCTTACTACAATGAGCAGTTCTTC

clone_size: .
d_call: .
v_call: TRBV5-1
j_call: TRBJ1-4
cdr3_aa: CASSLGQMNEKLFF
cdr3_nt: TGCGCCAGCAGCTTGGGACAGATGAATGAAAAACTGTTTTTT

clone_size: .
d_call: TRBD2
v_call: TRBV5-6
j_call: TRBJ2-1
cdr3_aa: CASSLVASGGRDEQFF
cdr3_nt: TGTGCCAGCAGCTTGGTTGCCAGCGGGGGGCGGGATGAGCAGTTCTTC

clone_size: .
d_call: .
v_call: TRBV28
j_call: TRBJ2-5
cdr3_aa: CASSLYGTAQETQYF
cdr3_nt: TGTGCCAGCAGTTTATACGGAACAGCCCAAGAGACCCAGTACTTC

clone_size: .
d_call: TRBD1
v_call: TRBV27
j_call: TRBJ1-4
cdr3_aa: CASRQQGAGEKLFF
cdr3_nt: TGTGCCAGCAGACAACAGGGGGCTGGGGAAAAACTGTTTTTT

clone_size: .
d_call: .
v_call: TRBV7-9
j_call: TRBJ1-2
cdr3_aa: CASSLTPGGVYGYTF
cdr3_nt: TGTGCCAGCAGCTTAACCCCGGGGGGCGTCTATGGCTACACCTTC

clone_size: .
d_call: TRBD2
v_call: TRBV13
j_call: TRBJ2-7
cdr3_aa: CASSSRTSGGYEQYF
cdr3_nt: TGTGCCAGCAGCTCCAGGACTAGCGGGGGCTACGAGCAGTACTTC

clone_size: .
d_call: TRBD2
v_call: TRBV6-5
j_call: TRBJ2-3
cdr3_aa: CASRATSAPDTQYF
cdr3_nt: TGTGCCAGCAGGGCGACTAGCGCGCCAGATACGCAGTATTTT

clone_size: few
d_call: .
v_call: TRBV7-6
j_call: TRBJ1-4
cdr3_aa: CASSLETATNEKLFF
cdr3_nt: TGTGCCAGCAGCTTGGAGACCGCAACTAATGAAAAACTGTTTTTT

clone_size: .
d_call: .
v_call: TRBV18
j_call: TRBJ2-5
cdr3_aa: CASSPPTFQETQYF
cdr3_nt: TGTGCCAGCTCACCACCGACTTTCCAAGAGACCCAGTACTTC

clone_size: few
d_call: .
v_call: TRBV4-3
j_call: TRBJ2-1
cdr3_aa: CASSPGSPPNEQFF
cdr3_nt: TGCGCCAGCAGCCCAGGCTCACCTCCGAATGAGCAGTTCTTC

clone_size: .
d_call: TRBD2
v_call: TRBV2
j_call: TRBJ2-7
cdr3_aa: CASFSGSALEQYF
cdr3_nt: TGTGCCAGCTTTAGCGGGAGTGCTTTAGAGCAGTACTTC

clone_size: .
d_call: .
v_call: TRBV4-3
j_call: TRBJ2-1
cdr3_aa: CASSQDGTSRNNEQFF
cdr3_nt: TGCGCCAGCAGCCAAGATGGCACTAGCAGAAACAATGAGCAGTTCTTC

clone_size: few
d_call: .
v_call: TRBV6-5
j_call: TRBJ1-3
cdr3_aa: CASSYRGNSGNTIYF
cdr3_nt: TGTGCCAGCAGTTACCGAGGGAACTCTGGAAACACCATATATTTT

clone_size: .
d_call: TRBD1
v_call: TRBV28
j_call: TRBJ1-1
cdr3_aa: CASSWGPGTDRFAAWDTEAFF
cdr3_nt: TGTGCCAGCAGTTGGGGGCCCGGGACAGATCGCTTCGCCGCTTGGGACACTGAAGCTTTCTTT

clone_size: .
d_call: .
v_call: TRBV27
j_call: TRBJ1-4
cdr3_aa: CASSLQGFGNEKLFF
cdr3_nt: TGTGCCAGCAGCCTGCAGGGGTTTGGTAATGAAAAACTGTTTTTT

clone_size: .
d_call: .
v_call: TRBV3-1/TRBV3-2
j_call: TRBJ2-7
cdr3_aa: CASSTTSSYEQYF
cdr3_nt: TGTGCCAGCAGTACCACTAGCTCCTACGAGCAGTACTTC

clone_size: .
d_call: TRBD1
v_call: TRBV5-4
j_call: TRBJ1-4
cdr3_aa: CASSPGQVANEKLFF
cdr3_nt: TGTGCCAGCAGCCCGGGACAGGTGGCTAATGAAAAACTGTTTTTT

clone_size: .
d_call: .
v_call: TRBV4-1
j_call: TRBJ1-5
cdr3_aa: CASSQGRTAYSNQPQHF
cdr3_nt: TGCGCCAGCAGCCAAGGGCGAACAGCATATAGCAATCAGCCCCAGCATTTT

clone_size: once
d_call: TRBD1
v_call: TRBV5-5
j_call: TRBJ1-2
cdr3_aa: CASSMDRVNGYTF
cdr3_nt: TGTGCCAGCAGCATGGACAGGGTGAATGGCTACACCTTC

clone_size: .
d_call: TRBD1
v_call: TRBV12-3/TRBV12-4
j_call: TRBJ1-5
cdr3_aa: CASSWDREQPQHF
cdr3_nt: TGTGCCAGCAGTTGGGACAGGGAACAGCCCCAGCATTTT

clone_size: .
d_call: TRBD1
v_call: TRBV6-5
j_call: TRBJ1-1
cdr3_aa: CASSTGGAVTEAFF
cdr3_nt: TGTGCCAGCAGTACAGGGGGGGCCGTCACTGAAGCTTTCTTT

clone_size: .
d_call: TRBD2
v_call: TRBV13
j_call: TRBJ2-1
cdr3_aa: CASSLLAGGAYEQFF
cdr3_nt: TGTGCCAGCAGCTTATTAGCGGGAGGGGCATATGAGCAGTTCTTC

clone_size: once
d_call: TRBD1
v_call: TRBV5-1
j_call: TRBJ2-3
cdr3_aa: CASSSDVTGIPILGTDTQYF
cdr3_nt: TGCGCCAGCAGCTCGGATGTGACAGGGATTCCCATACTGGGCACAGATACGCAGTATTTT

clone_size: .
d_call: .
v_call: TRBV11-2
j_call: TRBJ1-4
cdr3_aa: CASSSGGAGEKLFF
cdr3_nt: TGTGCCAGCAGCTCGGGAGGGGCGGGCGAAAAACTGTTTTTT

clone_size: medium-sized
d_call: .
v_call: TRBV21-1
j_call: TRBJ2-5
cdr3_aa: CASSKDRGQETQYF
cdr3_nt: TGTGCCAGCAGCAAAGACAGGGGGCAAGAGACCCAGTACTTC

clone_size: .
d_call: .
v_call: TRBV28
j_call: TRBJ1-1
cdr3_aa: CASSLFPGGYLPAFF
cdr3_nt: TGTGCCAGCAGTTTATTCCCAGGTGGATACCTCCCGGCTTTCTTT

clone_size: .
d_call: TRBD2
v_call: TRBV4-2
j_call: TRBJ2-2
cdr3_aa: CASSQTGTSRNGELFF
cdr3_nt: TGTGCCAGCAGCCAAACCGGGACTAGCAGAAACGGGGAGCTGTTTTTT

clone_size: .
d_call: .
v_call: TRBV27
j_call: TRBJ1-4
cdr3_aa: CASSPWGGGEKLFF
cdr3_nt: TGTGCCAGCAGTCCTTGGGGGGGAGGAGAAAAACTGTTTTTT

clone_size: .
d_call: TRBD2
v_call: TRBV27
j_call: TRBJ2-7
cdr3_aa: CASSFTSGRSYEQYF
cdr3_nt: TGTGCCAGCAGTTTTACTAGCGGGCGATCCTACGAGCAGTACTTC

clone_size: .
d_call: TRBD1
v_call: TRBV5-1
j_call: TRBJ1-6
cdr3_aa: CASSLWQGGESLHF
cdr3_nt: TGCGCCAGCAGCTTGTGGCAGGGGGGCGAGTCCCTCCACTTT

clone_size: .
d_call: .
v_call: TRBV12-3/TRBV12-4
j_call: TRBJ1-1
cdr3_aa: CASGAGEAFF
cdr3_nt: TGTGCCAGCGGGGCTGGTGAAGCTTTCTTT

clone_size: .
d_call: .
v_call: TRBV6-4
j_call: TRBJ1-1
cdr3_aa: CASSVTGTWPLLSF
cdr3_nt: TGTGCCAGCAGTGTAACAGGGACCTGGCCTCTTCTGTCCTTT

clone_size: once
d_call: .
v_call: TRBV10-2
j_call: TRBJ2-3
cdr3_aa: CASSDLGLASSTDTQYF
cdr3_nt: TGCGCCAGCAGTGATTTAGGTCTAGCATCGAGCACAGATACGCAGTATTTT

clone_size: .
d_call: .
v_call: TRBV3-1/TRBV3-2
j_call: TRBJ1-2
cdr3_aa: CASSQDGARVRRYGYTF
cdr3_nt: TGTGCCAGCAGCCAAGATGGGGCTCGGGTTCGACGTTATGGCTACACCTTC

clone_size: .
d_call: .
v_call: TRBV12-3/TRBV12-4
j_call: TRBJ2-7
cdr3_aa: CASSTSSYEQYF
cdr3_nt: TGTGCCAGCAGTACCAGCTCCTACGAGCAGTACTTC